The 9 T cell receptor beta chains listed next were all sequenced from one sample in a study of shared clonotypes between healthy human individuals. The assay was immunoSEQ multiplex PCR, and TCRdb's table has in-frame clones only and misses some. This table has about 2.4 million clones, over 85% appearing once. The sequencing sample was made of naive CD4+ T cells from PBMCs. Subset given: CD45RA+ positively selected. These receptors all stem from a man aged 18-30 years in good health. Some clones in this sample may be carry-over from other donors' samples.

The chain carries TRBV29-1 and TRBJ2-7; 9 positions agree with TRBD1. In germline, CDR1 is SQVTM, CDR2 ANQGSEA. Germline trimming cut 7 bases from V and 5 bases from J; bases unmatched to any gene: 3. The CDR3 is 11 amino acids. CDR3 DNA sequence: TGCAGCGCGGGGACAGGGAACGAGCAGTACTTC. Translating gives CSAGTGNEQYF.

The chain is built from TRBV6-5 and TRBJ2-7, with 7 bases matching TRBD1. V lost 6 bases and J lost 2; bases outside the gene matches: 10. Germline V gene sequence: CDR1 MNHEY, CDR2 SVGAGI. This CDR3 region has 15 residues. The CDR3 reads CASRTEGAATYEQYF. The CDR3 coding sequence is TGTGCCAGCAGAACCGAGGGGGCGGCAACCTACGAGCAGTACTTC.

The chain recombines TRBV5-4 with TRBJ2-1; D is possibly TRBD2 (6 bases). Trimming stripped 0 bases from V and 4 bases from J, with 11 bases between. Germline V gene lookup returns CDR1 SGHNT and CDR2 YYREEE (reference sequence). CDR3 size: 15 residues. DNA for the CDR3: TGTGCCAGCAGCTTGGACGGGAGCCGTTACAATGAGCAGTTCTTC. Its protein is CASSLDGSRYNEQFF.

As regards this clone: This sample also contains other DNA sequences that code for the same CDR3. This CDR3 reads CASSPTGADEKLFF. The CDR3 DNA sequence: TGTGCCAGCAGCCCCACAGGGGCCGATGAAAAACTGTTTTTT. The chain is built from TRBV7-2 and TRBJ1-4, with 7 bases identical to TRBD1. The CDR3 length is 14 residues. Germline-derived CDR1 and CDR2 are SGHTA and FQGNSA. The V segment lost 5 bases and the J segment 6 bases; nucleotides outside the gene matches: 6. The complete variable domain, with remaining parts taken from reference TRBV7-2 and TRBJ1-4, reads GAGVSQSPSNKVTEKGKDVELRCDPISGHTALYWYRQSLGQGLEFLIYFQGNSAPDKSGLPSDRFSAERTGGSVSTLTIQRTQQEDSAVYLCASSPTGADEKLFFGSGTQLSVL.

Points on this clone: Other DNA sequences in the sample encode the same CDR3. The chain uses TRBV7-2 and TRBJ2-5, with 8 bases that match TRBD2. This CDR3 spans 15 amino acids. The V and J ends lost 5 bases and 1 base, in that order; junction bases with no gene match: 6. Germline V gene sequence: CDR1 SGHTA, CDR2 FQGNSA. In nucleotides, the CDR3 is TGTGCCAGCAGCCTTCAAGCGGGAGTCCAAGAGACCCAGTACTTC. This encodes CASSLQAGVQETQYF. Filled out from reference TRBV7-2 and TRBJ2-5, the complete variable domain reads GAGVSQSPSNKVTEKGKDVELRCDPISGHTALYWYRQSLGQGLEFLIYFQGNSAPDKSGLPSDRFSAERTGGSVSTLTIQRTQQEDSAVYLCASSLQAGVQETQYFGPGTRLLVL.

This chain joins TRBV6-4 and TRBJ2-1, with 10 bases lining up with TRBD1. Germline CDR1 and CDR2: MRHNA and SNTAGT. V was pared by 8 bases and J by 5 bases, with 3 bases of the junction left unmatched. The CDR3 is 13 residues long. CDR3 in amino acids: CASRGTGDNEQFF. CDR3 nucleotide sequence: TGTGCCAGCCGCGGGACAGGGGACAATGAGCAGTTCTTC.

The chain couples TRBV4-1 to TRBJ1-1, with TRBD1 as a possible D gene (6 bases). Germline CDR1 is MGHRA and CDR2 is YSYEKL. Trimming cost V 3 bases and J 0 bases, with 11 bases left between them. This CDR3 is built from 15 residues. The DNA of the CDR3 is TGCGCCAGCAGCCAGACGGGACACTTGAACACTGAAGCTTTCTTT. Translation gives CASSQTGHLNTEAFF.

Here the CDR3 DNA reads TGTGCCAGCAGTGAACAGGGAATGAACTATGGCTACACCTTC. It codes for CASSEQGMNYGYTF. J is TRBJ1-2 and V is TRBV2, with a tentative D call TRBD1 (5 bases). CDR1 SNHLY and CDR2 FYNNEI come from the germline V gene. Trimming pared 2 bases from V and 2 bases from J, leaving 9 bases between. The CDR3 is 14 amino acids.

The chain carries TRBV4-2 and TRBJ1-2; D might be TRBD1 (5 bases). The CDR3 consists of 16 residues. The germline gives CDR1 LGHNA, CDR2 YNFKEQ. V lost 1 base and J lost 6, with 18 bases in between. This CDR3 reads CASSQVNAGGNHGYTF. For the CDR3, the DNA is TGTGCCAGCAGCCAAGTCAATGCGGGGGGAAACCATGGCTACACCTTC.